A selection of T cell receptor beta chains follows, all from one sample in a study of technical replicates of blood from a handful of donors. The method was immunoSEQ multiplex PCR; TCRdb's version includes in-frame clones alone and lacks a portion of them. The top ten clones hold around 0.42% of a sample with 70,000 to 80,000 clones, around 92% of them seen once. The material sequenced was T cells isolated from PBMCs. Every receptor here comes from a human donor in good health. Both conserved end residues are part of each CDR3. Each record gives: CDR3 protein, CDR3 DNA, clone size, J gene, D gene, V gene. D genes are given only for firm matches. Not every row has a clone size; where given, it reads once, few, many or a size class.

CDR3 protein: CASSQGQSYEQYF
CDR3 DNA: TGTGCCAGCAGTCAGGGACAGTCCTACGAGCAGTACTTC
clone size: -
J gene: TRBJ2-7
D gene: TRBD1
V gene: TRBV6-5

CDR3 protein: CASSQAGVDQPQHF
CDR3 DNA: TGCGCCAGCAGCCAAGCGGGAGTCGATCAGCCCCAGCATTTT
clone size: -
J gene: TRBJ1-5
D gene: -
V gene: TRBV4-1

CDR3 protein: CASGTDNYGYTF
CDR3 DNA: TGTGCCAGTGGGACAGACAACTATGGCTACACCTTC
clone size: -
J gene: TRBJ1-2
D gene: TRBD1
V gene: TRBV28

CDR3 protein: CASSSLVVASTDTQYF
CDR3 DNA: TGTGCCAGCAGCTCCCTGGTCGTGGCTAGCACAGATACGCAGTATTTT
clone size: -
J gene: TRBJ2-3
D gene: -
V gene: TRBV7-3

CDR3 protein: CASSPRTGGAGNTEAFF
CDR3 DNA: TGTGCCAGCAGCCCGCGGACAGGGGGCGCTGGGAACACTGAAGCTTTCTTT
clone size: -
J gene: TRBJ1-1
D gene: TRBD1
V gene: TRBV11-2

CDR3 protein: CATRGLPDYGYTF
CDR3 DNA: TGTGCCACCCGAGGGCTACCCGACTATGGCTACACCTTC
clone size: -
J gene: TRBJ1-2
D gene: -
V gene: TRBV10-3

CDR3 protein: CASSSAGVGYNEQFF
CDR3 DNA: TGTGCCAGCAGCTCAGCGGGAGTTGGATACAATGAGCAGTTCTTC
clone size: -
J gene: TRBJ2-1
D gene: TRBD2
V gene: TRBV11-2

CDR3 protein: CASSLFVRTGPSGANVLTF
CDR3 DNA: TGTGCCAGCAGCTTGTTTGTGAGGACAGGACCGTCTGGGGCCAACGTCCTGACTTTC
clone size: -
J gene: TRBJ2-6
D gene: TRBD1
V gene: TRBV7-3

CDR3 protein: CASSSGQGTQPQHF
CDR3 DNA: TGTGCCAGCAGCTCAGGACAGGGAACTCAGCCCCAGCATTTT
clone size: once
J gene: TRBJ1-5
D gene: TRBD1
V gene: TRBV7-2

CDR3 protein: CASSISNEQYF
CDR3 DNA: TGTGCCAGTAGTATTAGTAATGAGCAGTACTTC
clone size: -
J gene: TRBJ2-7
D gene: -
V gene: TRBV19

CDR3 protein: CASSTSGSGTDTQYF
CDR3 DNA: TGTGCCAGCAGCACTAGCGGGAGCGGGACAGATACGCAGTATTTT
clone size: -
J gene: TRBJ2-3
D gene: TRBD2
V gene: TRBV9

CDR3 protein: CASSPYWTVGDGYTF
CDR3 DNA: TGTGCCAGCAGCCCGTACTGGACAGTTGGGGATGGCTACACCTTC
clone size: -
J gene: TRBJ1-2
D gene: -
V gene: TRBV9

CDR3 protein: CASSLAKGESYNEQFF
CDR3 DNA: TGTGCCAGCAGCTTGGCCAAAGGGGAATCCTACAATGAGCAGTTCTTC
clone size: -
J gene: TRBJ2-1
D gene: -
V gene: TRBV5-4

CDR3 protein: CASSLFRSSSYEQYF
CDR3 DNA: TGTGCCAGCAGCTTATTCCGTAGCAGCTCATACGAGCAGTACTTC
clone size: -
J gene: TRBJ2-7
D gene: -
V gene: TRBV7-3

CDR3 protein: CASSVAQAGVARNNEQFF
CDR3 DNA: TGTGCCAGCAGCGTAGCTCAAGCCGGGGTAGCGAGAAACAATGAGCAGTTCTTC
clone size: once
J gene: TRBJ2-1
D gene: -
V gene: TRBV9

CDR3 protein: CASSRALAGANTGELFF
CDR3 DNA: TGCGCCAGCAGCCGAGCTCTAGCGGGGGCGAACACCGGGGAGCTGTTTTTT
clone size: once
J gene: TRBJ2-2
D gene: TRBD2
V gene: TRBV4-1

CDR3 protein: CASTLLGGSNYGYTF
CDR3 DNA: TGTGCCAGCACCCTCCTCGGGGGATCTAACTATGGCTACACCTTC
clone size: -
J gene: TRBJ1-2
D gene: -
V gene: TRBV9

CDR3 protein: CASSSHYEQYF
CDR3 DNA: TGTGCCAGCAGTTCCCACTACGAGCAGTACTTC
clone size: -
J gene: TRBJ2-7
D gene: -
V gene: TRBV27

CDR3 protein: CASSDQWQGSYEQYF
CDR3 DNA: TGCGCCAGCAGCGACCAGTGGCAGGGTTCCTACGAGCAGTACTTC
clone size: -
J gene: TRBJ2-7
D gene: -
V gene: TRBV4-1

CDR3 protein: CASSLISQREFVDTQYF
CDR3 DNA: TGTGCCAGCAGCTTAATCAGCCAGCGGGAGTTTGTAGATACGCAGTATTTT
clone size: once
J gene: TRBJ2-3
D gene: TRBD2
V gene: TRBV7-2

CDR3 protein: CACRGQETQYF
CDR3 DNA: TGTGCCTGCAGGGGCCAAGAGACCCAGTACTTC
clone size: -
J gene: TRBJ2-5
D gene: -
V gene: TRBV30

CDR3 protein: CAWTTLGGGMNTEAFF
CDR3 DNA: TGTGCCTGGACCACCTTAGGGGGCGGAATGAACACTGAAGCTTTCTTT
clone size: -
J gene: TRBJ1-1
D gene: TRBD1
V gene: TRBV30